This is a list of T cell receptor beta chains from one sample in a study of tumor-infiltrating lymphocytes in primary liver carcinoma. TCRdb re-called the multiplex PCR reads through MiXCR, storing one row per CDR3 protein. The table has roughly 55,000 distinct CDR3 sequences, less than 85% seen once. Sample: liver tumor tissue from sampling region 2. The receptors stem from a man aged 40-50 years with primary liver carcinoma and hepatitis B virus infection. CDR3s include the opening cysteine and the closing phenylalanine or tryptophan. Part of the rows lack a size; the others show once, few, many or a class for expanded clones.

TRBJ2-7 TRBV11-1 . CTCSLEPGGAWEQYF
TRBJ2-1 TRBV4-1 . CTSSQDRGGRARVRNEQFF
TRBJ2-1 TRBV21-1 . CAISKVGLAGSSYNEQFF
TRBJ2-4 TRBV12-3/TRBV12-4 . CVSSLWGGADIAKNILYF
TRBJ1-4 TRBV6-6 . CASSPNPTNEKPFF
TRBJ2-7 TRBV5-1 many CASSLETGGRDEQYF
TRBJ1-3 TRBV14 few CASNQDLASWSSGNTIYF
TRBJ2-6 TRBV5-4 . CASSLFDSGANVLTF
TRBJ1-1 TRBV3-1 few CASSQGERTEAFF
TRBJ2-2 TRBV29-1 . CSVERQGRGGGLFF
TRBJ2-1 TRBV5-4 . CASSLGANCEQFF
TRBJ2-3 TRBV13 few CASSQDRYTDTQYF
TRBJ2-1 TRBV11-1 . CASSPELAGDYNDQFF
TRBJ2-3 TRBV5-1 . CASSFGAGDWGDMQYF
TRBJ2-2 TRBV6-1 . CAIGGLADERTGELFF
TRBJ2-1 TRBV30 . CAWSLGGAGSYNEQFF
TRBJ1-1 TRBV28 . CASGLVSRSTKAFF
TRBJ2-7 TRBV13 . CASTDQRNPKVLGEQYF
TRBJ2-7 TRBV11-2 . CASSFHCGYEQYF
TRBJ2-2 TRBV5-4 . CASRAMGTGELFF
TRBJ2-5 TRBV7-6 many CASSRSEGTQYF
TRBJ1-5 TRBV7-9 . CASSLADAPQHF
TRBJ2-7 TRBV11-2 . CASSLRWTGKNEQYF
TRBJ1-2 TRBV10-3 once CPISDTTFGGYTF
TRBJ2-4 TRBV28 . CASSQLRGAKNIQSF
TRBJ1-1 TRBV11-2 . CASSPPRGLVNIEAFF
TRBJ2-2 TRBV5-6 . CAGSLGFANTGELFF
TRBJ2-4 TRBV6-6 many CASSYGGSGLRFPKNIQYF
TRBJ2-3 TRBV12-5 . CASALDRTDTQYF
TRBJ2-3 TRBV30 few CTSGLAEGTDTQYF
TRBJ2-2 TRBV6-1 . CAGRGIQGGLDTGELFF
TRBJ2-3 TRBV7-9 . CASSPRLDTHYF
TRBJ2-3 TRBV11-2 . CASSLESRDTDTQYF
TRBJ2-7 TRBV4-3 . CASSHALMYTEQYF
TRBJ1-5 TRBV7-9 . CASGLEGGGQPQHF
TRBJ1-4 TRBV5-4 . CASSRTGQSNEKLFF
TRBJ2-5 TRBV29-1 . CSVRTGGSWAETQYF
TRBJ2-7 TRBV11-2 . CARSWGASVNEQYF
TRBJ2-6 TRBV5-4 . CASSFFFSGANVLTF
TRBJ2-3 TRBV5-5 . CASIFRLDTQYF
TRBJ2-2 TRBV4-1 . CASSQDPGAPGELFF
TRBJ2-7 TRBV11-2 once CASSLDPGHTSEQYF
TRBJ1-6 TRBV5-4 many CASTGQGSPLHF